The rows below give T cell receptor beta chains drawn from one sample of a study of CD8+ T cells in alopecia areata. The data were produced by immunoSEQ multiplex PCR, yet TCRdb's version contains in-frame clones alone and is incomplete. Altogether over 50,000 clones are present, more than 40% being singletons, with the ten largest covering about 18%. The specimen was CD8+ T cells sorted from blood, collected at week 0. Every receptor here comes from a human donor with alopecia areata. Each CDR3 is given with its conserved first and last residue. D genes are given only for firm matches. The listing skips clone size in some rows; elsewhere it reads once, few, many or a size class.

>-|TRBV6-5|TRBJ2-7|-
TGTGCCAGCAGTATTCAAGGTTGGCACGAGCAGTACTTC
CASSIQGWHEQYF
>-|TRBV19|TRBJ2-1|TRBD2
TGTGCCAGTGATACTAGCGGGAGGGGTAATGAGCAGTTCTTC
CASDTSGRGNEQFF
>few|TRBV27|TRBJ2-1|-
TGTGCCAGCAGTTGGGGAAGCTCCTACAATGAGCAGTTCTTC
CASSWGSSYNEQFF
>few|TRBV11-2|TRBJ2-7|TRBD1
TGTGCCAGCAGCTGGGCCGGGACAGCATCCTACGAGCAGTACTTC
CASSWAGTASYEQYF
>-|TRBV30|TRBJ1-1|-
TGTGCCTGGAGTTCGAACCCCAACACTGAAGCTTTCTTT
CAWSSNPNTEAFF
>-|TRBV29-1|TRBJ1-1|-
TGCAGCGTTGAGAAGGACACTGAAGCTTTCTTT
CSVEKDTEAFF
>-|TRBV6-5|TRBJ1-2|-
TGTGCCAGCAGTTACTCGATTGGCAGGGGAGACTATGGCTACACCTTC
CASSYSIGRGDYGYTF
>-|TRBV2|TRBJ1-1|-
TGTGCCAGCATGAGTATAGGGAACACTGAAGCTTTCTTT
CASMSIGNTEAFF
>many|TRBV28|TRBJ1-4|TRBD1
TGTGCCAGCAGCCAGGGACAGGAGGCCGAAAAACTGTTTTTT
CASSQGQEAEKLFF
>-|TRBV30|TRBJ2-7|-
TGTGCCTGGAGAGGGACCTCCTACGAGCAGTACTTC
CAWRGTSYEQYF
>-|TRBV27|TRBJ2-6|TRBD1
TGTGCCAGCAGTTTATTGGCGGCGACAGGGGGAGCTGGGGCCAACGTCCTGACTTTC
CASSLLAATGGAGANVLTF
>-|TRBV9|TRBJ2-7|TRBD2
TGTGCCAGCAGCGTAGGAGCTAGCGGGAACTCCTACGAGCAGTACTTC
CASSVGASGNSYEQYF
>few|TRBV2|TRBJ2-7|TRBD1
TGTGCCAGCAGTCCCGGGACAGATGACGAGCAGTACTTC
CASSPGTDDEQYF
>-|TRBV2|TRBJ2-6|-
TGTGCCAGCAAAGTAGGTCGTTCTGGGGCCAACGTCCTGACTTTC
CASKVGRSGANVLTF